Below are 15 T cell receptor beta chains sequenced from a single sample in a study of blood T cells in healthy people across ages. PCR was performed a second time for about 7 to 11 cycles using a sample-barcoded 5' primer and a J-beta primer mix. TCRdb reanalysed the 5' RACE reads using MiXCR and keeps one entry per CDR3 protein. The table includes hundreds of thousands of distinct CDR3 sequences, approximately 50% detected once. Sequencing used blood. The receptors stem from a woman aged 60-75 years in good health.

This clonotype was detected a few times. The V gene is TRBV28, the J gene TRBJ2-5, with 10 bases that match TRBD1. The J call may be wrong; the DNA end is better matched by TRBJ2-7. The germline CDR1 and CDR2 sequences are MDHEN and SYDVKM. The CDR3 consists of 14 residues. The DNA for the CDR3 is TGTGCCAGCAGAATCGCCGGGACAGGGGACGAGCAGTACTTC. Its translation: CASRIAGTGDEQYF.

This clonotype was detected only a few times. The chain uses TRBV6-1 and TRBJ2-7, with D unclear. With 1 base removed from V and 2 bases from J, the gap between germline ends came to 12 bases. Germline V CDR1 and CDR2: MNHNS, SASEGT. The CDR3 spans 15 residues. The CDR3 DNA follows: TGTGCCAGCAGTGAAGTAGAGCGAAGAGCCTACGAGCAGTACTTC. It is translated as CASSEVERRAYEQYF.

The sample holds a few counts of this clonotype. The J gene is TRBJ1-2, the V gene TRBV5-1; D is possibly TRBD1 (5 bases). Trimming stripped 4 bases from V and 6 bases from J, with 16 bases between. CDR3 size: 14 residues. Germline loops: CDR1 SGHRS, CDR2 YFSETQ. The CDR3 is CASSPEAGMDGYTF. As DNA, the CDR3 is TGCGCCAGCAGCCCGGAGGCAGGGATGGATGGCTACACCTTC.

Regarding this clonotype: One end of the junction is discordant with germline, which a read error may explain. The chain joins TRBV7-8 to TRBJ2-7, with TRBD1 matching 8 bases. CDR3 size: 17 residues. Looked up from germline, CDR1 is SGHVS and CDR2 is FQNEAQ. CDR3 protein: CASSPDRDGMSSYEQYF. The DNA for the CDR3 is TGTGCTAGCAGCCCGGACAGGGACGGGATGAGCTCCTACGAGCAGTACTTC.

This sequence joins TRBV7-2 and TRBJ2-2; D ambiguous. Trimming cost V 2 bases and J 6 bases, with 16 bases left between them. The CDR3 covers 16 residues. Germline CDR1 reads SGHTA; CDR2 reads FQGNSA. The CDR3 loop is CASSLTGRVIAGELFF. As DNA, the CDR3 is TGTGCCAGCAGCTTAACTGGTAGAGTTATAGCCGGGGAGCTGTTTTTT.

J is TRBJ2-7 and V is TRBV12-3 or TRBV12-4, with 10 bases aligning to TRBD2. The J segment lost 4 bases and the V segment lost 10 bases, leaving 13 bases of the junction unmatched. The length of the CDR3 is 15 residues. In DNA, the CDR3 is TGTGCCACCGCCGAGGGGGCTAGCGGGAGTTACGAGCAGTACTTC. It codes for CATAEGASGSYEQYF.

This clonotype was recorded a few times. V is TRBV6-4 and J is TRBJ2-3; 13 nucleotides match TRBD2. The CDR3 is made up of 16 amino acids. The V segment lost 3 bases and the J segment 9 bases; nucleotides outside the gene matches: 9. Germline V gives CDR1 MRHNA, CDR2 SNTAGT. The CDR3 is CASSEELAGGRDTQYF. The CDR3 bases are TGTGCCAGCAGTGAAGAACTAGCGGGAGGGCGTGACACGCAGTATTTT.

The gene calls are TRBV18 and TRBJ2-7; 11 positions match TRBD2. The V gene's germline CDR1 is KGHSH and CDR2 LQKENI. The CDR3 loop spans 16 amino acids. The ends lost 2 bases at V and 3 bases at J; junction bases unmatched: 6. CDR3 residues: CASSPSGTSGGYEQYF. The CDR3 nucleotides read TGTGCCAGCTCACCAAGCGGGACTAGCGGTGGCTACGAGCAGTACTTC.

The chain links TRBV7-2 to TRBJ2-1; 15 nucleotides match TRBD2. The V and J ends lost 5 bases and 7 bases, in that order; junction bases with no gene match: 12. The CDR3 runs 18 residues. Per germline, CDR1 SGHTA and CDR2 FQGNSA. In nucleotides, the CDR3 is TGTGCCAGCAGCCGTCGGGGACTAGCGGGAGGCCCGGGGAATGAGCAGTTCTTC. Protein product: CASSRRGLAGGPGNEQFF.

J is TRBJ1-5 and V is TRBV6-2 or TRBV6-3; D is undetermined. The germline CDR1 and CDR2 sequences are MNHEY and SVGEGT. This CDR3 has 12 residues. CDR3 DNA sequence: TGTGGCACCAGAGATAGCAATCAGCCCCAGCATTTT. The encoded protein is CGTRDSNQPQHF.

The V call is TRBV20-1, the J call TRBJ2-3; D may be TRBD2 (5 bases). The germline V gene encodes CDR1 DFQATT and CDR2 SNEGSKA (reference sequence). This CDR3 spans 13 amino acids. The V end was cut by 0 bases, the J end by 7 bases, with 11 bases between. Here the CDR3 reads CSARDPGSNTQYF. DNA for the CDR3: TGCAGTGCTAGAGATCCGGGATCTAATACGCAGTATTTT.

V is TRBV11-2 and J is TRBJ2-1; a possible D gene is TRBD1 (5 bases). CDR3 length equals 14 residues. Germline assignment: CDR1 SGHAT and CDR2 FQNNGV. V was trimmed by 5 bases and J by 7 bases, leaving 15 bases between them. The CDR3 region is CASSPKTVYNEQFF. In DNA form, the CDR3 reads TGTGCCAGCAGCCCCAAGACAGTCTATAATGAGCAGTTCTTC.

The rearrangement links TRBV29-1 to TRBJ1-1, with D possibly matching TRBD1 (5 bases). This CDR3 contains 13 residues. Germline CDR1 is SQVTM and CDR2 is ANQGSEA. The ends were cut back, 7 bases at V and 1 base at J, with 13 bases in the middle. For the CDR3, the DNA is TGCAGCGGTTGCAGTACAGGGAACACTGAAGCTTTCTTT. Its protein product is CSGCSTGNTEAFF.

The gene calls are TRBV24-1 and TRBJ2-1, with D unclear. In germline, CDR1 is KGHDR, CDR2 SFDVKD. The CDR3 spans 14 residues. Deletions cut 0 bases from V and 7 bases from J, with 9 bases between. Written as DNA, the CDR3 is TGTGCCACCAGTGATTTGATTTCCGTGAATGAGCAGTTCTTC. Protein: CATSDLISVNEQFF.

In this sample, this clonotype turned up many times. This rearrangement joins TRBV11-1 to TRBJ2-7, with 8 bases fitting TRBD1. The V and J ends lost 5 bases and 4 bases, in that order; junction bases with no gene match: 10. Germline V gene lookup returns CDR1 SGHAT and CDR2 FQDESV (reference sequence). This CDR3 region has 15 residues. The CDR3 protein is CASSPSGTGLYEQYF. In DNA form, the CDR3 reads TGTGCCAGCAGCCCCTCTGGGACAGGATTATACGAGCAGTACTTC.